This paragraph reports one TCR beta chain. The antigen is undetermined. This sample was included in a study of chemoradiotherapy in HPV16-positive cancers. Study-wide results and limits: HPV-responsive T-cell expansion during chemoradiotherapy was linked to improved recurrence-free survival in HPV16-positive patients. Only a couple of HPV16-positive patients supplied the functional HPV-specificity definition. Candidate HPV-specific clones and E7-related TCR motifs grew in tumor during treatment.

TCRdb's copy holds only in-frame clones and misses some; the assay was immunoSEQ multiplex PCR. Among approximately 2,300 clones, 65% to 80% were seen once, and the ten largest hold 25% to 30%. The CDR3 is 14 residues long. Germline loops: CDR1 KGHSH, CDR2 LQKENI. V lost 1 base and J lost 7, with 13 bases in between. The chain carries TRBV18 and TRBJ1-1; a possible D gene is TRBD1 (5 bases). The material sequenced was tumor tissue, taken from a patient who underwent chemoradiotherapy. This clonotype originated in a human donor with HPV-associated anogenital cancer. The CDR3 sequence: CASSPQGSTGEAFF. Written as DNA, the CDR3 is TGTGCCAGCTCACCACAGGGGTCCACTGGTGAAGCTTTCTTT. The variable domain in full, completed from reference TRBV18 and TRBJ1-1, reads NAGVMQNPRHLVRRRGQEARLRCSPMKGHSHVYWYRQLPEEGLKFMVYLQKENIIDESGMPKERFSAEFPKEGPSILRIQQVVRGDSAAYFCASSPQGSTGEAFFGQGTRLTVV.